The 16 T cell receptor beta chains reported below all come from one sample, sequenced in a study of Ad26.COV2.S vaccination and SARS-CoV-2 variants. The treatment is: some 20 received Ad26.COV2.S at low or high dose, single or two shots; 5 received placebo; per-sample allocation not given. Sampling took place 63 days after the first vaccine or placebo injection. Generated by immunoSEQ multiplex PCR, the TCRdb table keeps only in-frame clones and is missing some. The sample shows fewer than 400,000 clones, about nine tenths of them seen only once. Sequences were derived from peripheral blood, sampled in a trial of Ad26.COV2.S vaccine versus placebo. These receptors were obtained from a person aged 18 to 65 who received the Ad26.COV2.S COVID-19 vaccine or a placebo.

The chain employs TRBV6-5 and TRBJ1-2, with no clear D. The CDR3 length is 13 residues. CDR1 is MNHEY and CDR2 is SVGAGI in the germline V gene. V was shortened by 6 bases and J by 2 bases, with 10 bases between the two germline ends. The CDR3 DNA follows: TGTGCCAGCAGGCTTGAAGGGAACTATGGCTACACCTTC. The encoded protein is CASRLEGNYGYTF.

Comment on this clone: Since a much larger clone is just one base distant, this may be a read error. The chain carries TRBV5-1 and TRBJ2-6; 7 nucleotides line up with TRBD1. From germline, CDR1 is SGHRS and CDR2 YFSETQ. The CDR3 sequence is 17 residues long. V was clipped by 0 bases and J by 4 bases; unmatched bases: 7. CDR3 nucleotides: TGCGCCAGCAGCTTGGGAGACAGGGATCTAGGGGCCAACGTCCTGACTTTC. Its protein is CASSLGDRDLGANVLTF.

The rearrangement uses TRBV5-6 and TRBJ2-7; D unclear. The CDR3 is 16 residues long. Trimming took off 2 bases at V and 3 bases at J, with 18 bases between the two ends. Looked up from germline, CDR1 is SGHDT and CDR2 is YYEEEE. For the CDR3, the DNA is TGTGCCAGCAGCTTAAGAGACCGGACCGAGAACTACGAGCAGTACTTC. This sequence encodes CASSLRDRTENYEQYF.

Notes on this clone: This specimen includes other DNA sequences encoding the same CDR3. Written as DNA, the CDR3 is TGTGCCAGCAGTTACTCTAGCAATCAGCCCCAGCATTTT. It codes for CASSYSSNQPQHF. The chain has TRBV6-5 and TRBJ1-5; no reliable D call. The CDR3 sequence is 13 residues long. The V gene's germline CDR1 is MNHEY and CDR2 SVGAGI. Trimming pared 0 bases from V and 0 bases from J, leaving 0 bases between.

This chain joins TRBV4-1 and TRBJ1-2; D remains unclear. Germline lookup yields CDR1 MGHRA and CDR2 YSYEKL. CDR3 length: 16 amino acids. The V and J ends lost 4 bases and 0 bases respectively, with 15 bases between them. CDR3: CASSPGRALTNYGYTF. The CDR3 nucleotides read TGCGCCAGCAGCCCTGGAAGGGCACTAACTAACTATGGCTACACCTTC.

The CDR3, as DNA: TGTGCCAGCAGCCCTTTAGACTACACCTTC. This encodes CASSPLDYTF. This chain connects TRBV9 to TRBJ1-2; D not resolved. Trimming cost V 4 bases and J 10 bases, with 8 bases left between them. Germline V gene lookup returns CDR1 SGDLS and CDR2 YYNGEE. The CDR3 has 10 residues.

The gene calls are TRBV6-2 or TRBV6-3 and TRBJ2-6; D uncertain. V shed 0 bases and J shed 0 bases, with 9 bases lying between them. Germline V CDR1 and CDR2: MNHEY, SVGEGT. There are 17 residues in the CDR3. CDR3 protein: CASSYSSLSSGANVLTF. The CDR3 coding sequence is TGTGCCAGCAGTTACTCGAGCCTAAGCTCTGGGGCCAACGTCCTGACTTTC.

The J gene is TRBJ1-2, the V gene TRBV7-2, with D possibly being TRBD1 (5 bases). Germline-derived CDR1 and CDR2 are SGHTA and FQGNSA. The length of the CDR3 is 15 residues. Deletions cut 2 bases from V and 4 bases from J, with 14 bases between. CDR3 amino acids: CASSLNPNGGYGYTF. The CDR3 nucleotides read TGTGCCAGCAGCTTAAATCCCAATGGGGGCTATGGCTACACCTTC.

A single count supports this clone. The gene calls are TRBV27 and TRBJ2-7, with 8 bases that match TRBD1. Germline V gives CDR1 MNHEY, CDR2 SMNVEV (reference sequence). V trimming: 10 bases; J trimming: 5 bases; junction bases outside the gene matches: 13. The CDR3 loop spans 14 amino acids. The DNA of the CDR3 is TGTGCCAACGGGACAGGAATTAGCTTGCACGAGCAGTACTTC. Residues: CANGTGISLHEQYF.

The V call is TRBV5-6, the J call TRBJ2-7, with 7 bases fitting TRBD2. Germline V lookup: CDR1 SGHDT, CDR2 YYEEEE. This CDR3 has 15 amino acids. Trimming removed 5 bases from V and 5 bases from J; junction bases left unmatched: 13. The CDR3: CASSSRGESVNEQYF. The CDR3, as DNA: TGTGCCAGCAGTTCCCGGGGGGAGTCGGTGAACGAGCAGTACTTC.

The V gene is TRBV2, the J gene TRBJ1-6, with 8 bases lining up with TRBD1. The CDR3 loop spans 14 amino acids. Per germline, CDR1 SNHLY and CDR2 FYNNEI. V dropped 6 bases and J dropped 9; count of bases not matched to a gene: 7. The CDR3 DNA reads TGTGCCAGCAGGGGGGGACAGGTCCTTTCACCCCTCCACTTT. This gives the protein CASRGGQVLSPLHF. Variable domain in full (rest from reference TRBV2 and TRBJ1-6): EPEVTQTPSHQVTQMGQEVILRCVPISNHLYFYWYRQILGQKVEFLVSFYNNEISEKSEIFDDQFSVERPDGSNFTLKIRSTKLEDSAMYFCASRGGQVLSPLHFGNGTRLTVT.

The rearrangement joins TRBV27 to TRBJ1-6, with TRBD1 as a possible D gene (5 bases). V shed 6 bases and J shed 7 bases, with 16 bases lying between them. In germline, CDR1 is MNHEY, CDR2 SMNVEV (reference sequence). This CDR3 is built from 15 residues. CDR3 coding DNA: TGTGCCAGCAGGACGACCGCGACAGAGAATTCACCCCTCCACTTT. Encoded protein: CASRTTATENSPLHF.

This sequence joins TRBV10-2 and TRBJ2-1; 9 bases are a match to TRBD2. Germline V CDR1 and CDR2: WSHSY, SAAADI. The CDR3 runs to 15 residues. J gave up 7 bases and V 5 bases, and 9 bases lay outside the gene matches. Here the CDR3 reads CASSTERGARNEQFF. DNA for the CDR3: TGCGCCAGCAGTACGGAGCGGGGGGCCCGAAATGAGCAGTTCTTC.

This chain links TRBV7-9 with TRBJ2-1, with a weak D call TRBD1 (5 bases). Trimming left V 1 base short and J 7 bases short, with 11 bases between. Per germline, CDR1 SEHNR and CDR2 FQNEAQ (reference sequence). This CDR3 contains 14 residues. This CDR3 reads CASSLDRNKNEQFF. Here the CDR3 DNA reads TGTGCCAGCAGCTTAGACAGGAATAAGAATGAGCAGTTCTTC.

The rearrangement joins TRBV6-4 to TRBJ1-2; 10 nucleotides agree with TRBD1. CDR1 and CDR2 from the germline V gene are MRHNA and SNTAGT. Trimming took 8 bases from V and 7 from J; bases not matched to a gene: 13. The CDR3 is 15 residues long. The CDR3 here is CASLPGQGLGSGYTF. The CDR3 DNA sequence: TGTGCCAGCCTGCCGGGACAGGGGTTGGGCTCTGGCTACACCTTC.

The gene calls are TRBV5-4 and TRBJ2-5, with 7 bases matching TRBD2. The V segment lost 0 bases and the J segment 0 bases; nucleotides outside the gene matches: 5. This CDR3 is built from 16 residues. Germline V gene lookup returns CDR1 SGHNT and CDR2 YYREEE (reference sequence). The CDR3 loop reads CASSLVGGVYQETQYF. In nucleotides, the CDR3 is TGTGCCAGCAGCTTGGTGGGGGGGGTCTACCAAGAGACCCAGTACTTC.